A selection of T cell receptor beta chains follows, all from one sample in a study of T cell responses to AZD1222 COVID-19 vaccine. The repertoire was sequenced with immunoSEQ multiplex PCR; TCRdb's copy has only in-frame clones and lacks some. The sample contains 150,000 to 200,000 clones, approximately 86% of which appear only once. The material was peripheral blood, obtained 28 days after the second AZD1222 dose. These TCRs come from an adult who received the AZD1222 COVID-19 vaccine. Both conserved end residues are part of each CDR3. D genes are given only for firm matches. The size entry is marked missing in some rows and otherwise reads once, few, many or a size class.

v_gene: TRBV9; abundance: .; j_gene: TRBJ2-3; d_gene: TRBD2; CDR3nt: TGTGCCAGCAGCGTAGAGCGGGGCCGCACAGATACGCAGTATTTT; CDR3aa: CASSVERGRTDTQYF
v_gene: TRBV2; abundance: .; j_gene: TRBJ1-6; d_gene: .; CDR3nt: TGTGCCAGCAGTGTACAGAGGGAGGGGGTATCACCCCTCCACTTT; CDR3aa: CASSVQREGVSPLHF
v_gene: TRBV23-1; abundance: .; j_gene: TRBJ2-3; d_gene: .; CDR3nt: TGCGCCAGCAGTCAATCGCCGACGAGACTAGGCAGAGATACGCAGTATTTT; CDR3aa: CASSQSPTRLGRDTQYF
v_gene: TRBV3-1/TRBV3-2; abundance: .; j_gene: TRBJ1-4; d_gene: .; CDR3nt: TGTGCCAGCAGCCAAGGCGCGGGGGGTAATGAAAAACTGTTTTTT; CDR3aa: CASSQGAGGNEKLFF
v_gene: TRBV27; abundance: .; j_gene: TRBJ2-7; d_gene: TRBD2; CDR3nt: TGTGCCAGCAGTTTGACTAGCGGACCCTACGAGCAGTACTTC; CDR3aa: CASSLTSGPYEQYF
v_gene: TRBV30; abundance: once; j_gene: TRBJ1-2; d_gene: TRBD1; CDR3nt: TGTGCCTGGAGTTTGGACAGGTCCTATGGCTACACCTTC; CDR3aa: CAWSLDRSYGYTF
v_gene: TRBV21-1; abundance: .; j_gene: TRBJ1-4; d_gene: .; CDR3nt: TGTGCCAGCAGCAAAGTAGGGGAAAAACTGTTTTTT; CDR3aa: CASSKVGEKLFF
v_gene: TRBV7-2; abundance: few; j_gene: TRBJ2-7; d_gene: .; CDR3nt: TGTGCCAGCAGGGGGGGCGGGACAACTGCCTACGAGCAGTACTTC; CDR3aa: CASRGGGTTAYEQYF
v_gene: TRBV7-6; abundance: .; j_gene: TRBJ2-7; d_gene: .; CDR3nt: TGTGCCAGCAGCTTAGCGGCGGGGCAGGGGCGGTCATACGAGCAGTACTTC; CDR3aa: CASSLAAGQGRSYEQYF
v_gene: TRBV10-2; abundance: .; j_gene: TRBJ2-5; d_gene: TRBD2; CDR3nt: TGCGCCAGTACCAAAAGCGGGGGGGCCCTGGAGACCCAGTACTTC; CDR3aa: CASTKSGGALETQYF
v_gene: TRBV5-4; abundance: .; j_gene: TRBJ1-1; d_gene: TRBD1; CDR3nt: TGTGCCAGCAAGGGACAGGGGGGCACTGAAGCTTTCTTT; CDR3aa: CASKGQGGTEAFF
v_gene: TRBV5-1; abundance: .; j_gene: TRBJ2-1; d_gene: .; CDR3nt: TGCGCCAGCAGCCCCGGGTTGGGTGACAATGAGCAGTTCTTC; CDR3aa: CASSPGLGDNEQFF
v_gene: TRBV6-2/TRBV6-3; abundance: .; j_gene: TRBJ2-7; d_gene: .; CDR3nt: TGTGCCAGCAGTCGACAGGACGAGCAGTACTTC; CDR3aa: CASSRQDEQYF
v_gene: TRBV7-9; abundance: .; j_gene: TRBJ2-7; d_gene: .; CDR3nt: TGTGCCAGCAGTTCAGCCTACGAGCAGTACTTC; CDR3aa: CASSSAYEQYF
v_gene: TRBV19; abundance: .; j_gene: TRBJ2-1; d_gene: .; CDR3nt: TGTGCCAGTAGCCCTACGGCGACTTCCTACAATGAGCAGTTCTTC; CDR3aa: CASSPTATSYNEQFF
v_gene: TRBV30; abundance: .; j_gene: TRBJ1-5; d_gene: TRBD1; CDR3nt: TGTGCCTGGGGAACAGGGGGCAATCAGCCCCAGCATTTT; CDR3aa: CAWGTGGNQPQHF
v_gene: TRBV10-3; abundance: .; j_gene: TRBJ2-5; d_gene: .; CDR3nt: TGTGCCATCAGGGGACAAGAGACCCAGTACTTC; CDR3aa: CAIRGQETQYF
v_gene: TRBV9; abundance: .; j_gene: TRBJ2-1; d_gene: TRBD2; CDR3nt: TGTGCCAGCAGCTCCAGACTAGCGGGGTCGGGTACTAATGAGCAGTTCTTC; CDR3aa: CASSSRLAGSGTNEQFF
v_gene: TRBV2; abundance: once; j_gene: TRBJ1-3; d_gene: .; CDR3nt: TGTGCCAGCAGTGAAGGGCGAGGCTCTGGAAACACCATATATTTT; CDR3aa: CASSEGRGSGNTIYF
v_gene: TRBV9; abundance: once; j_gene: TRBJ2-7; d_gene: TRBD2; CDR3nt: TGTGCCAGCAGCCCTGGACTAGCGGGGGGCCTCTACGAGCAGTACTTC; CDR3aa: CASSPGLAGGLYEQYF
v_gene: TRBV6-5; abundance: .; j_gene: TRBJ1-1; d_gene: .; CDR3nt: TGTGCCAGCAGTTACTCAGCGGGAACGAACACTGAAGCTTTCTTT; CDR3aa: CASSYSAGTNTEAFF
v_gene: TRBV3-1/TRBV3-2; abundance: once; j_gene: TRBJ2-2; d_gene: .; CDR3nt: TGTGCCAGCAGCCAAGACTCGACCTGCGAAGCAATGAACACCGGGGAGCTGTTTTTT; CDR3aa: CASSQDSTCEAMNTGELFF
v_gene: TRBV30; abundance: .; j_gene: TRBJ2-5; d_gene: .; CDR3nt: TGTGCCTGGGAAGGAATCCGTCAAGAGACCCAGTACTTC; CDR3aa: CAWEGIRQETQYF
v_gene: TRBV9; abundance: .; j_gene: TRBJ2-7; d_gene: .; CDR3nt: TGTGCCAGCAGCCCCTCATTGGGGGCGCGCGAGCAGTACTTC; CDR3aa: CASSPSLGAREQYF
v_gene: TRBV5-1; abundance: .; j_gene: TRBJ2-5; d_gene: TRBD2; CDR3nt: TGCGCCAGCAGCTTGGCTAGCGGGGGGGCTGGGTTGCAGACCCAGTACTTC; CDR3aa: CASSLASGGAGLQTQYF
v_gene: TRBV3-1/TRBV3-2; abundance: .; j_gene: TRBJ1-1; d_gene: .; CDR3nt: TGTGCCAGCAGCCAAGCCGGACACCTTGAAGCTTTCTTT; CDR3aa: CASSQAGHLEAFF
v_gene: TRBV5-1; abundance: .; j_gene: TRBJ1-3; d_gene: .; CDR3nt: TGCGCCAGCAGCTTGGATCCAGCAATGACGGGAAACACCATATATTTT; CDR3aa: CASSLDPAMTGNTIYF
v_gene: TRBV5-1; abundance: .; j_gene: TRBJ1-1; d_gene: .; CDR3nt: TGCGCCAGCAGCGGAAATACAGCGAACACTGAAGCTTTCTTT; CDR3aa: CASSGNTANTEAFF
v_gene: TRBV30; abundance: .; j_gene: TRBJ2-1; d_gene: .; CDR3nt: TGTGCCGCCGGGACTCCCGTCTACAATGAGCAGTTCTTC; CDR3aa: CAAGTPVYNEQFF
v_gene: TRBV29-1; abundance: .; j_gene: TRBJ1-2; d_gene: .; CDR3nt: TGCAGCGTGGGCCCCCAGAAGCGTGGCTACACCTTC; CDR3aa: CSVGPQKRGYTF
v_gene: TRBV6-5; abundance: once; j_gene: TRBJ2-7; d_gene: TRBD1; CDR3nt: TGTGCCAGCAGTTTTCGGACAGGTTCGCGCGAGCAGTACTTC; CDR3aa: CASSFRTGSREQYF
v_gene: TRBV14; abundance: .; j_gene: TRBJ2-5; d_gene: .; CDR3nt: TGTGCCAGCAGCCAAGGTCTGGTAGAGACCCAGTACTTC; CDR3aa: CASSQGLVETQYF